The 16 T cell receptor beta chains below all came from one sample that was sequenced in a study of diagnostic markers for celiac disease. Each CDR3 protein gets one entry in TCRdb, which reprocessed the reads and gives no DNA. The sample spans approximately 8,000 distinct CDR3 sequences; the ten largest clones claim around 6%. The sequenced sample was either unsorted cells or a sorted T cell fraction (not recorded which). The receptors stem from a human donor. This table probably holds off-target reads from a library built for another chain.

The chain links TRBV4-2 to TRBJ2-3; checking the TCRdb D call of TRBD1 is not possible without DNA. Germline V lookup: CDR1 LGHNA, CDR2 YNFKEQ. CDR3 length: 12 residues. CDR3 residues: CASSQEQGVQYF.

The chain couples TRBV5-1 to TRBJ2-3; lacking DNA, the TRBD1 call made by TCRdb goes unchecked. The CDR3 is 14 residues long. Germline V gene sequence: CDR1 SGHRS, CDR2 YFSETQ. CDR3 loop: CASSKGQGADTQYF.

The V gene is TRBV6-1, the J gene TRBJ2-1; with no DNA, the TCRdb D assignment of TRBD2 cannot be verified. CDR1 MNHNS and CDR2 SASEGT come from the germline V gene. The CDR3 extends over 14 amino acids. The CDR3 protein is CASSEAGGYNEQFF.

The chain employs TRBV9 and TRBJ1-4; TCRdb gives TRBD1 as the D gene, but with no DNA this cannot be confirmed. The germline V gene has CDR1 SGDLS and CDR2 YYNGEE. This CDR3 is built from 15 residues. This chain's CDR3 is CASSEHRGPNEKLFF. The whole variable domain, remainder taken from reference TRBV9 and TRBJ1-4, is DSGVTQTPKHLITATGQRVTLRCSPRSGDLSVYWYQQSLDQGLQFLIQYYNGEERAKGNILERFSAQQFPDLHSELNLSSLELGDSALYFCASSEHRGPNEKLFFGSGTQLSVL.

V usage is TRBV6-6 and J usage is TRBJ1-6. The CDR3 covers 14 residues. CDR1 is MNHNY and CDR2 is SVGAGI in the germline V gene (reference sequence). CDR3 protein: CASSPISYNSPLHF.

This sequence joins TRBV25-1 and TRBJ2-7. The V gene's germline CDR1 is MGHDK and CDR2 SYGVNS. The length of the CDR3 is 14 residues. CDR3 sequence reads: CASSEQTISYEQYF.

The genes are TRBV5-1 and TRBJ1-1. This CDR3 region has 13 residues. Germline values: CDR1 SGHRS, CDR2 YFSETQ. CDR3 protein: CASRTGPNTEAFF. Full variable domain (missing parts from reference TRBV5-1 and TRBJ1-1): KAGVTQTPRYLIKTRGQQVTLSCSPISGHRSVSWYQQTPGQGLQFLFEYFSETQRNKGNFPGRFSGRQFSNSRSEMNVSTLELGDSALYLCASRTGPNTEAFFGQGTRLTVV.

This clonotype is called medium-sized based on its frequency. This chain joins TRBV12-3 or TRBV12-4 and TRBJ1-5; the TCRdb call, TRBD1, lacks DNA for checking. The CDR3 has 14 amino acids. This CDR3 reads CASSFGGGESPQHF.

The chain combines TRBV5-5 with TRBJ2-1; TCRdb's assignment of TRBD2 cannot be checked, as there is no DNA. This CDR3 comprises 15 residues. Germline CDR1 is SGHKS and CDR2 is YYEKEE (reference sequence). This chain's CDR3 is CASSWTAHSYNEQFF.

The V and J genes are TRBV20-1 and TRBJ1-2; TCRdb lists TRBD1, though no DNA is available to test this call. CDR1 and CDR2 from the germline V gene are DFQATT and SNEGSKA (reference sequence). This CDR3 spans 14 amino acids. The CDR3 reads CSVQTGGTFYGYTF.

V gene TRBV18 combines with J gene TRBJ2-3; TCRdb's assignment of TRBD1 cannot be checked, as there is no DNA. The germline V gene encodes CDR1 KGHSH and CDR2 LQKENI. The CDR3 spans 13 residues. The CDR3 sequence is CASSGQGSDTQYF.

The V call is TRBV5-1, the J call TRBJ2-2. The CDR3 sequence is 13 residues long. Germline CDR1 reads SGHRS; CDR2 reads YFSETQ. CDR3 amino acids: CASSLSFSGELFF.

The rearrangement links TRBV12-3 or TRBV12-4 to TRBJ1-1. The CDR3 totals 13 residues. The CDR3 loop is CASSGRRAVEAFF.

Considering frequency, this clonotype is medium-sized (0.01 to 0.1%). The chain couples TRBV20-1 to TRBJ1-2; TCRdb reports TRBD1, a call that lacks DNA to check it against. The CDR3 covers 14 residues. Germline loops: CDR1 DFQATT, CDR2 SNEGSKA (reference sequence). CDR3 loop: CRPTSAGADYGYTF.

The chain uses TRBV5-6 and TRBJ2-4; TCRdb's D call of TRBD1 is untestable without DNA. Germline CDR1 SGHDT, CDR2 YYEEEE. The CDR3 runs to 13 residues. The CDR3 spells CASSLAEQGVQYF.

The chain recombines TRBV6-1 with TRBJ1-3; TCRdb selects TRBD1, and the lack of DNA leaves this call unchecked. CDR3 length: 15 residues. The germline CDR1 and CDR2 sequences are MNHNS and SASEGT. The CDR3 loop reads CASKTNQDRRNTIYF.